This T cell receptor beta chain was identified in a study of vaccination and CD4 T cells after COVID-19. Treatment here: roughly 11-day PBMC culture with coronavirus spike peptide pools or control peptides (ViraFEST assay). The CDR3 has 15 amino acids. Germline V gene sequence: CDR1 SGHTA, CDR2 FQGNSA. The V gene end was trimmed by 7 bases and the J gene end by 2 bases; junction bases not matched to a gene: 8. Concerning this clonotype itself: The antigen remains undetermined.

Oncomine TCR Beta short-read sequencing was applied to DNA from cultured CD4+ T cells. Each CDR3 protein is one row after TCRdb ran MiXCR on the PCR reads. Among approximately 21,000 distinct CDR3 sequences listed, around 50% were seen once. This clonotype was sampled from a human donor who had recovered from COVID-19. Sample: CD4+ T cells from blood, cultured in vitro. The chain links TRBV7-2 to TRBJ1-5; 7 bases map to TRBD1. The CDR3 DNA sequence: TGTGCCAGCAACCAAGGGGGCTTGGGCAATCAGCCCCAGCATTTT. Its protein product is CASNQGGLGNQPQHF.